This T cell receptor (beta chain) is from a study of T cells in Graves' hyperthyroidism and ophthalmopathy. TCR beta CDR3 regions were amplified from RNA transcripts. With the HTBI primer set, the TCR CDR3 went through a first round of RT-PCR. Using its own MiXCR run on the multiplex PCR reads, TCRdb lists one record per CDR3 protein. This table has hundreds of thousands of distinct CDR3 sequences, over 15% appearing once. Trimming stripped 3 bases from V and 4 bases from J, with 17 bases between. This CDR3 spans 15 amino acids. Looked up from germline, CDR1 is SGDLS and CDR2 is YYNGEE. Findings of the study overall: Ophthalmopathy and stable hyperthyroidism were told apart by a 13 V-J model.

Remarks on this clonotype: Its antigen remains unknown.

Material for sequencing was blood. The TCR originated in a woman in her late teens or twenties with Graves' hyperthyroidism. V is TRBV9 and J is TRBJ2-7, with D possibly being TRBD2 (6 bases). The CDR3 sequence is CASSARSGPKYEQYF. The CDR3 nucleotides are TGTGCCAGCAGCGCCCGGAGCGGGCCGAAATACGAGCAGTACTTC. The complete variable domain, with remaining parts taken from reference TRBV9 and TRBJ2-7, reads DSGVTQTPKHLITATGQRVTLRCSPRSGDLSVYWYQQSLDQGLQFLIQYYNGEERAKGNILERFSAQQFPDLHSELNLSSLELGDSALYFCASSARSGPKYEQYFGPGTRLTVT.